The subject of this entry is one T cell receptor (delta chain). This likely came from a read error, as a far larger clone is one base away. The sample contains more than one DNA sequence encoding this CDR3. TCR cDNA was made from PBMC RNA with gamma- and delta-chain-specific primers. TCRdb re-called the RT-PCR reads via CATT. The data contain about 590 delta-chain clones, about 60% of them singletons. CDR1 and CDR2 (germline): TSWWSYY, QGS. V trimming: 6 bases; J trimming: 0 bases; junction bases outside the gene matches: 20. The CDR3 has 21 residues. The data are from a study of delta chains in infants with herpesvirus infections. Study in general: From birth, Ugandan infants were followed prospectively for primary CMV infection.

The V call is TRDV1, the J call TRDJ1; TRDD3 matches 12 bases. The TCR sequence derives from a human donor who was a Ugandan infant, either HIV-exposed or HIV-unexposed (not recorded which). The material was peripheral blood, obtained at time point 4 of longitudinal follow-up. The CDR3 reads CALGEGTSWGIRRPYTDKLIF. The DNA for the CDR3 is TGTGCTCTTGGAGAAGGCACCAGCTGGGGGATACGTAGGCCGTACACCGATAAACTCATCTTT.